These T cell receptor beta chains were read from a single sample in a study of T cell responses to AZD1222 COVID-19 vaccine. Sequencing used immunoSEQ multiplex PCR; TCRdb keeps in-frame clones, though not all of them. The sample has 80,000 to 95,000 clones, about nine tenths seen once. Sample: peripheral blood, taken 28 days after the second AZD1222 dose. The source is an adult who received the AZD1222 COVID-19 vaccine. Both conserved end residues are part of each CDR3. D genes are given only for firm matches. Expanded clones get a size class; other rows say once, few or many, or leave the size out.

size: .
J: TRBJ2-5
D: .
V: TRBV7-2
DNA: TGTGCCAGCAGCTTCTACTCGGGGGGCCGTGAGACCCAGTACTTC
CDR3: CASSFYSGGRETQYF

size: .
J: TRBJ1-2
D: .
V: TRBV28
DNA: TGTGCCAGCAGTTTAGCCCGCCAGGGGTTAAATGGCTACACCTTC
CDR3: CASSLARQGLNGYTF

size: .
J: TRBJ1-1
D: .
V: TRBV4-1
DNA: TGCGCCAGCAGGTCAATTAGAGGCACCACGAACACTGAAGCTTTCTTT
CDR3: CASRSIRGTTNTEAFF

size: .
J: TRBJ2-1
D: TRBD2
V: TRBV11-2
DNA: TGTGCCAGCAGCTTCGCTGGGACTAGCGGGGGGGCGCGGGAGCAGTTCTTC
CDR3: CASSFAGTSGGAREQFF

size: .
J: TRBJ2-2
D: .
V: TRBV29-1
DNA: TGCAGCGTTTCGACCGCCGGGGAGCTGTTTTTT
CDR3: CSVSTAGELFF

size: .
J: TRBJ1-2
D: .
V: TRBV5-1
DNA: TGCGCCAGCAGGACGGGGGAGGGGGACTATGGCTACACCTTC
CDR3: CASRTGEGDYGYTF

size: .
J: TRBJ1-2
D: .
V: TRBV11-2
DNA: TGTGCCAGCAGCTTATCAGGGGACTATGGCTACACCTTC
CDR3: CASSLSGDYGYTF

size: .
J: TRBJ1-3
D: .
V: TRBV9
DNA: TGTGCCAGCAGCGAATATTGGACTAGCTCTGGAAACACCATATATTTT
CDR3: CASSEYWTSSGNTIYF

size: .
J: TRBJ2-4
D: TRBD2
V: TRBV19
DNA: TGTGCCAGTAGTATAGTAGCGGGGGGGCTCGAGAACATTCAGTACTTC
CDR3: CASSIVAGGLENIQYF

size: .
J: TRBJ1-6
D: TRBD1
V: TRBV6-2/TRBV6-3
DNA: TGTGCCAGCAGTTACGGACAGGTTAATTCACCCCTCCACTTT
CDR3: CASSYGQVNSPLHF

size: .
J: TRBJ2-1
D: .
V: TRBV7-9
DNA: TGTGCCAGCAGCTTACAGGGCTCCTACAATGAGCAGTTCTTC
CDR3: CASSLQGSYNEQFF

size: .
J: TRBJ2-1
D: .
V: TRBV19
DNA: TGTGCCAGTAGTATAGAGGGGACACTTTACAATGAGCAGTTCTTC
CDR3: CASSIEGTLYNEQFF

size: .
J: TRBJ1-2
D: .
V: TRBV11-2
DNA: TGTGCCAGCAGCTCCGGACGGTACTATGGCTACACCTTC
CDR3: CASSSGRYYGYTF

size: .
J: TRBJ1-6
D: .
V: TRBV28
DNA: TGTGCCAGCAGCGCTTCCGAGGGATCGGGGAATTCACCCCTCCACTTT
CDR3: CASSASEGSGNSPLHF

size: .
J: TRBJ2-2
D: TRBD2
V: TRBV6-2/TRBV6-3
DNA: TGTGCCAGCAGTTACTCGGAACCACTAGCGGGGGGACGAAACACCGGGGAGCTGTTTTTT
CDR3: CASSYSEPLAGGRNTGELFF

size: .
J: TRBJ2-7
D: .
V: TRBV4-3
DNA: TGCGCCAGCAGCCAAGATCGGGGATCTACCTACGAGCAGTACTTC
CDR3: CASSQDRGSTYEQYF

size: .
J: TRBJ1-5
D: .
V: TRBV2
DNA: TGTGCCAGCAGTGAAGGGTTGGGGCAGGGGAGCAATCAGCCCCAGCATTTT
CDR3: CASSEGLGQGSNQPQHF

size: .
J: TRBJ1-2
D: .
V: TRBV4-3
DNA: TGCGCCAGCAGCCAAGTGGAAGGCTATGGCTACACCTTC
CDR3: CASSQVEGYGYTF

size: .
J: TRBJ1-5
D: .
V: TRBV3-1/TRBV3-2
DNA: TGTGCCAGCAGCCAAACGCGAGGTCAGCCCCAGCATTTT
CDR3: CASSQTRGQPQHF

size: once
J: TRBJ2-2
D: .
V: TRBV6-5
DNA: TGTGCCAGCGGCCGGGAGACAGCGATTGGGGAGCTGTTTTTT
CDR3: CASGRETAIGELFF

size: .
J: TRBJ2-7
D: TRBD1
V: TRBV5-8
DNA: TGTGCCAGCAGCTTGTCCGGGACAGGGTCCTACGAGCAGTACTTC
CDR3: CASSLSGTGSYEQYF

size: .
J: TRBJ2-7
D: .
V: TRBV28
DNA: TGTGCCAGCAGGTTCATGTATGAGCCCGGCGGCACCTACGAGCAGTACTTC
CDR3: CASRFMYEPGGTYEQYF

size: .
J: TRBJ2-7
D: .
V: TRBV25-1
DNA: TGTGCCAGCAGTGAAGGGCCCTACGAGCAGTACTTC
CDR3: CASSEGPYEQYF

size: .
J: TRBJ1-4
D: .
V: TRBV5-4
DNA: TGTGCCAGCAGCCGAGAGCCCCTCGGGGGTGAAAAACTGTTTTTT
CDR3: CASSREPLGGEKLFF

size: .
J: TRBJ2-2
D: .
V: TRBV7-3
DNA: TGTGCCAGCAGCTTAACACCGAGGTCCTGGGGCACGAACACCGGGGAGCTGTTTTTT
CDR3: CASSLTPRSWGTNTGELFF

size: .
J: TRBJ2-7
D: .
V: TRBV19
DNA: TGTGCCAGTAGTCGTACCGAATTACAGGGTCAGGGCGAGCAGTACTTC
CDR3: CASSRTELQGQGEQYF

size: .
J: TRBJ1-2
D: .
V: TRBV19
DNA: TGTGCCAGTAGCCCCTCCGGGGCCCTCACCTATGGCTACACCTTC
CDR3: CASSPSGALTYGYTF

size: .
J: TRBJ1-2
D: .
V: TRBV6-5
DNA: TGTGCCAGCAGGCTTTCGGACCGAGACTATGGCTACACCTTC
CDR3: CASRLSDRDYGYTF

size: .
J: TRBJ1-5
D: .
V: TRBV19
DNA: TGTGCCAGTACCGGGGGACCGGAGAATCAGCCCCAGCATTTT
CDR3: CASTGGPENQPQHF